One and the same sample provided the 29 T cell receptor beta chains below, sequenced in a study of blood T cell repertoires in COVID-19 (dated by TCRdb to about 2020). The library came from the immunoSEQ multiplex PCR assay. In its TCRdb copy, this immuneACCESS table keeps in-frame sequences only and misses some clones. Where compared with another copy, unresolved V genes explain less than half of these, and the others have no known cause. The sample table lists about 230,000 clones, around 84% of them with a count of one. Of the sample, around 0.98% is held by the ten largest clones. Sequencing used peripheral blood. The receptors were sampled from a middle-aged man with acute or convalescent COVID-19.

J is TRBJ1-1 and V is TRBV5-4, with 8 bases matching TRBD1. Germline lookup yields CDR1 SGHNT and CDR2 YYREEE (reference sequence). The CDR3 spans 16 residues. V gave up 3 bases and J gave up 5 bases; unmatched junction bases: 12. The CDR3 loop reads CASSSDRVQSVTEAFF. CDR3 DNA: TGTGCCAGCAGCTCGGACAGGGTTCAATCGGTGACTGAAGCTTTCTTT.

The chain has TRBV28 and TRBJ1-2; 7 bases are shared with TRBD1. Germline CDR1 and CDR2: MDHEN and SYDVKM. The CDR3 totals 14 residues. The ends lost 6 bases at V and 4 bases at J; junction bases unmatched: 8. The CDR3 coding sequence is TGTGCCAGCAGCTCGGGACAGCGACTCTATGGCTACACCTTC. It translates to CASSSGQRLYGYTF.

The V call is TRBV7-2, the J call TRBJ1-2; TRBD1 is a possible D gene (6 bases). Trimming pared 1 base from V and 4 bases from J, leaving 10 bases between. Germline lookup yields CDR1 SGHTA and CDR2 FQGNSA. CDR3 length equals 14 residues. The CDR3 here is CASSLGTVPYGYTF. In nucleotides, the CDR3 is TGTGCCAGCAGCTTAGGGACAGTTCCCTATGGCTACACCTTC.

The chain employs TRBV2 and TRBJ1-2; D is uncertain. Trimming removed 4 bases at V and 2 bases at J, with 11 bases between. Germline V gene data show CDR1 as SNHLY and CDR2 as FYNNEI. The CDR3 loop spans 14 amino acids. The CDR3 DNA reads as TGTGCCAGCAGTGTCAGTACCGGGAACTATGGCTACACCTTC. Its translation: CASSVSTGNYGYTF.

The chain has TRBV15 and TRBJ1-4; no reliable D call. The V end was cut by 5 bases, the J end by 5 bases, with 6 bases between. In germline, CDR1 is LNHNV, CDR2 YYDKDF (reference sequence). The length of the CDR3 is 12 residues. CDR3 residues: CATSEANEKLFF. The CDR3, as DNA: TGTGCCACCAGCGAGGCCAATGAAAAACTGTTTTTT.

This chain uses TRBV20-1 with TRBJ1-3; weak D call: TRBD1 (5 bases). The CDR3 length is 11 residues. The ends were cut back, 5 bases at V and 4 bases at J, with 6 bases in the middle. Germline CDR1 reads DFQATT; CDR2 reads SNEGSKA (reference sequence). DNA of the CDR3: TGCAGTGCTGGGGCAGGAAACACCATATATTTT. As protein: CSAGAGNTIYF.

The chain couples TRBV5-6 to TRBJ1-2, with 10 bases matching TRBD1. The trim removed 4 bases at V and 7 bases at J, leaving 4 bases unmatched. Germline V gene sequence: CDR1 SGHDT, CDR2 YYEEEE. There are 13 residues in the CDR3. Written as DNA, the CDR3 is TGTGCCAGCAGCCTACGGACAGGGGGTGGCTACACCTTC. This sequence encodes CASSLRTGGGYTF.

The chain links TRBV7-3 to TRBJ2-3; 9 bases are a match to TRBD2. The ends lost 1 base at V and 0 bases at J; junction bases unmatched: 8. Germline CDR1 and CDR2: SGHTA and FQGTGA. The CDR3 is 18 amino acids. CDR3 sequence (DNA): TGTGCCAGCAGCTTAATTGCGGGGGGGCGGCAGAGCACAGATACGCAGTATTTT. This translates into CASSLIAGGRQSTDTQYF.

The V and J genes are TRBV28 and TRBJ1-1; 7 nucleotides match TRBD1. This CDR3 spans 15 amino acids. Looked up from germline, CDR1 is MDHEN and CDR2 is SYDVKM. V lost 6 bases, J lost 0 bases, and 7 bases stayed unmatched. The CDR3 spells CASRGTDRLNTEAFF. CDR3 sequence (DNA): TGTGCCAGCAGGGGGACAGACCGTTTGAACACTGAAGCTTTCTTT.

The CDR3 DNA follows: TGTGCCACCAGTGACACTCATGGGCCCTCTGAAGCTTTCTTT. Translating it yields CATSDTHGPSEAFF. The chain combines TRBV24-1 with TRBJ1-1; D remains ambiguous. CDR1 and CDR2 (germline): KGHDR, SFDVKD. The V gene lost 4 bases and the J gene lost 6 bases, with 14 bases spanning the gap. This CDR3 is 14 amino acids long.

The gene calls are TRBV19 and TRBJ1-1; 7 bases are a match to TRBD1. The CDR3 extends over 15 amino acids. Unmatched junction bases numbered 7, after V lost 6 bases and J lost 0 bases. CDR1 is LNHDA, CDR2 SQIVND, per germline (reference sequence). The CDR3 region is CASRLMQGVNTEAFF. The CDR3 region has the DNA TGTGCCAGTAGATTAATGCAGGGGGTGAACACTGAAGCTTTCTTT.

This chain uses TRBV3-1 (or the pseudogene TRBV3-2) with TRBJ1-5; D call uncertain. The CDR3 is made up of 14 amino acids. Trimming took 0 bases from V and 3 from J, leaving 6 bases between them. Germline V lookup: CDR1 LGHDT, CDR2 YNNKEL (reference sequence). CDR3: CASSQDRINQPQHF. CDR3 DNA sequence: TGTGCCAGCAGCCAAGACAGGATCAATCAGCCCCAGCATTTT.

V usage is TRBV15 and J usage is TRBJ1-3; TRBD1 aligns across 10 bases. The CDR3 extends over 17 amino acids. The ends lost 3 bases at V and 0 bases at J; junction bases unmatched: 5. Germline values: CDR1 LNHNV, CDR2 YYDKDF (reference sequence). CDR3 DNA: TGTGCCACCAGCAGGGCGGGACAGGGGAGCTCTGGAAACACCATATATTTT. Translating gives CATSRAGQGSSGNTIYF.

The chain joins TRBV7-8 to TRBJ2-5; D might be TRBD1 (5 bases). Germline loops: CDR1 SGHVS, CDR2 FQNEAQ. The CDR3 contains 13 residues. Trimming took 2 bases from V and 5 from J, leaving 9 bases between them. CDR3 region: CASSLPGLETQYF. For the CDR3, the DNA is TGTGCCAGCAGCTTACCAGGGTTGGAGACCCAGTACTTC. Supplemented by reference TRBV7-8 and TRBJ2-5, the full variable domain reads GAGVSQSPRYKVAKRGQDVALRCDPISGHVSLFWYQQALGQGPEFLTYFQNEAQLDKSGLPSDRFFAERPEGSVSTLKIQRTQQEDSAVYLCASSLPGLETQYFGPGTRLLVL.

The V call is TRBV9, the J call TRBJ1-4; 7 bases agree with TRBD1. The CDR3 totals 14 residues. V shed 2 bases, J shed 7 bases, and the junction held 5 bases outside the gene matches. In germline, CDR1 is SGDLS, CDR2 YYNGEE. The CDR3 is CASSVEGGSEKLFF. The DNA of the CDR3 is TGTGCCAGCAGCGTGGAAGGGGGCAGTGAAAAACTGTTTTTT.

The V and J genes are TRBV7-8 and TRBJ1-1; D is unclear. Deletions cut 5 bases from V and 3 bases from J, with 10 bases between. From germline, CDR1 is SGHVS and CDR2 FQNEAQ. The length of the CDR3 is 13 residues. CDR3 nucleotide sequence: TGTGCCAGCAGCGAGACAACCCACACTGAAGCTTTCTTT. Translated: CASSETTHTEAFF.

This chain connects TRBV10-2 to TRBJ2-7; 10 positions agree with TRBD1. V gave up 6 bases and J gave up 5 bases; unmatched junction bases: 7. Germline V gene data show CDR1 as WSHSY and CDR2 as SAAADI. The CDR3 is made up of 14 amino acids. CDR3 nucleotide sequence: TGCGCCAGCAGCCGGGACAGGGGAGGCAACGAGCAGTACTTC. As protein: CASSRDRGGNEQYF.

This clone was recorded only once. V usage is TRBV4-2 and J usage is TRBJ1-3, with D unresolved. V dropped 4 bases and J dropped 5 bases, with 9 bases sitting between them. Germline values: CDR1 LGHNA, CDR2 YNFKEQ. The CDR3 covers 13 residues. CDR3 loop: CASSLPPRNTIYF. In DNA, the CDR3 is TGTGCCAGCAGCCTCCCTCCCCGAAACACCATATATTTT.

This chain links TRBV9 with TRBJ2-2; D perhaps matches TRBD1 (6 bases). The V end lost 3 bases, the J end lost 4 bases, and 16 bases lay between the germline ends. Germline CDR1 is SGDLS and CDR2 is YYNGEE. The CDR3 totals 16 residues. The CDR3 DNA follows: TGTGCCAGCAGCGAGGGTAGGGGGAAGGGCACCGGGGAGCTGTTTTTT. Amino acids: CASSEGRGKGTGELFF.

The genes are TRBV24-1 and TRBJ1-2; D is unresolved. Trimming shortened V by 4 bases and J by 0 bases, and 2 bases separated the two germline ends. This CDR3 has 12 residues. Germline-derived CDR1 and CDR2 are KGHDR and SFDVKD. CDR3 sequence (DNA): TGTGCCACCAGTGACACTAACTATGGCTACACCTTC. Protein product: CATSDTNYGYTF.

The rearrangement joins TRBV28 to TRBJ1-2; D unclear. Trimming stripped 1 base from V and 2 bases from J, with 5 bases between. CDR1 is MDHEN and CDR2 is SYDVKM in the germline V gene. The CDR3 has 13 amino acids. As DNA, the CDR3 is TGTGCCAGCAGTTTATTCAGGAACTATGGCTACACCTTC. The encoded protein is CASSLFRNYGYTF.

The chain is built from TRBV27 and TRBJ1-3; weak D call: TRBD1 (6 bases). V was clipped by 5 bases and J by 1 base, with 15 bases between them. This CDR3 contains 16 residues. Germline assignment: CDR1 MNHEY and CDR2 SMNVEV (reference sequence). CDR3 loop: CASSQLFGTSGNTIYF. The CDR3 region has the DNA TGTGCCAGCAGTCAACTCTTCGGGACATCTGGAAACACCATATATTTT.

The V gene is TRBV12-3 or TRBV12-4, the J gene TRBJ1-1; D is perhaps TRBD1 (6 bases). The CDR3 extends over 12 amino acids. V lost 5 bases to trimming and J lost 7 bases, with 11 bases between them. As DNA, the CDR3 is TGTGCCAGCAGTGGGGGCGGGGGTGAAGCTTTCTTT. Its translation: CASSGGGGEAFF.

V is TRBV9 and J is TRBJ1-6, with D uncertain. The germline V gene encodes CDR1 SGDLS and CDR2 YYNGEE. V was pared by 0 bases and J by 10 bases, with 8 bases between. This CDR3 spans 13 amino acids. The CDR3 loop reads CASSVDFSSPLHF. The CDR3 DNA reads TGTGCCAGCAGCGTAGACTTTTCCTCACCCCTCCACTTT.

This clone was detected a few times. The V and J genes are TRBV2 and TRBJ1-5; D unresolved. The length of the CDR3 is 16 residues. Germline assignment: CDR1 SNHLY and CDR2 FYNNEI. V lost 2 bases to trimming and J lost 0 bases, with 11 bases between them. In DNA form, the CDR3 reads TGTGCCAGCAGTGAAATAGAGGCAAGTAGCAATCAGCCCCAGCATTTT. It codes for CASSEIEASSNQPQHF.

CDR3 amino acids: CASSFPGSSEAFF. In nucleotides, the CDR3 is TGCGCCAGCAGCTTCCCAGGGTCGAGTGAAGCTTTCTTT. The chain combines TRBV5-1 with TRBJ1-1, with D possibly matching TRBD1 (5 bases). Per germline, CDR1 SGHRS and CDR2 YFSETQ. Trimming took 2 bases from V and 7 from J, leaving 12 bases between them. The CDR3 has 13 residues.

The chain recombines TRBV9 with TRBJ1-6; D is possibly TRBD1 (5 bases). The V end lost 6 bases, the J end lost 0 bases, and 10 bases lay between the germline ends. The CDR3 loop spans 15 amino acids. Per germline, CDR1 SGDLS and CDR2 YYNGEE. The CDR3 region is CASTRGSSYNSPLHF. For the CDR3, the DNA is TGTGCCAGCACCCGGGGGAGCTCCTATAATTCACCCCTCCACTTT. The variable domain in full, with the rest retrieved from reference TRBV9 and TRBJ1-6, is DSGVTQTPKHLITATGQRVTLRCSPRSGDLSVYWYQQSLDQGLQFLIQYYNGEERAKGNILERFSAQQFPDLHSELNLSSLELGDSALYFCASTRGSSYNSPLHFGNGTRLTVT.

V gene TRBV7-9 combines with J gene TRBJ2-5, with a possible D match to TRBD1 (6 bases). Germline V gene lookup returns CDR1 SEHNR and CDR2 FQNEAQ (reference sequence). V was pared by 0 bases and J by 1 base, with 9 bases between. The CDR3 is 15 amino acids. CDR3 nucleotides: TGTGCCAGCAGCTTAGCACAGGGCCTCCAAGAGACCCAGTACTTC. Translating it yields CASSLAQGLQETQYF.

The chain joins TRBV6-5 to TRBJ2-2; 12 bases match TRBD2. V gave up 6 bases and J gave up 4 bases; unmatched junction bases: 3. CDR1 is MNHEY, CDR2 SVGAGI, per germline. The CDR3 runs 15 residues. CDR3 protein: CASSLAGGRTGELFF. CDR3 in DNA: TGTGCCAGCAGCCTAGCGGGGGGGCGCACCGGGGAGCTGTTTTTT.